This TCR beta chain was obtained from a study of T cells in Graves' hyperthyroidism and ophthalmopathy. The table lists this clonotype with many counts. Antigen unknown. Study findings and constraints: Model output signaled ophthalmopathy a median roughly 6.1 months ahead of onset. Researchers found most expanded thyroid clonotypes above 0.001 in blood as well.

V was clipped by 5 bases and J by 4 bases; unmatched bases: 5. Per the germline V gene, CDR1 is MNHEY and CDR2 is SMNVEV (reference sequence). The CDR3 consists of 14 residues. Stability of Graves' hyperthyroidism was defined as absent ophthalmopathy progression within 18 months. Exclusion criteria comprised uncontrolled infection, other autoimmune disease, pregnancy or lactation. TCR beta CDR3 sequences were amplified from RNA transcripts. With the HTBI primer set, the TCR CDR3 went through a first round of RT-PCR. TCRdb fed the multiplex PCR reads into MiXCR, producing one record per CDR3 protein. The top ten clones hold about 30% of a sample with approximately 420,000 distinct CDR3 sequences, about 15% of them seen once.

Material for sequencing was blood. This TCR came from a woman aged 25 to 39 with Graves' hyperthyroidism. The gene calls are TRBV27 and TRBJ1-2; 9 positions agree with TRBD1. The CDR3 DNA sequence: TGTGCCAGCAGTCCCCGGGACAGGGTCTATGGCTACACCTTC. Its translation is CASSPRDRVYGYTF.